This TCR beta chain derives from a study of T cells in Graves' hyperthyroidism and ophthalmopathy (dated by TCRdb to about 2019). Background on the whole study: Peripheral blood was collected at initial diagnosis, before any treatment. The study also compared thyroid tissue and blood T-cell repertoires from 5 to 7 Graves' hyperthyroidism patients. The 90 to 100 discovery patients were randomly divided into training and test sets at a 7:3 ratio. Prospective prediction of ophthalmopathy was tested in an independent validation cohort of 18 to 20 hyperthyroidism patients and 17 patients who later progressed to ophthalmopathy. TCR Vbeta CDR3 sequencing of around 130 peripheral blood samples (approximately 44 ophthalmopathy, some 75 hyperthyroidism and about 17 progressor patients) is reported in the paper. Once sampling was done, hyperthyroidism patients were given methimazole at a starting dose of 30 mg daily, whereas ophthalmopathy patients were given high-dose intravenous methylprednisolone. A discovery cohort of about 95 patients, 43 with Graves' ophthalmopathy and 57 with stable Graves' hyperthyroidism, was used to find distinguishing TCR V-J signatures.

Turning to this clonotype: Its antigen has not been determined. Base quality data are lacking; no much larger clone is found one base away.

Stable Graves' hyperthyroidism was defined as the absence of progression to ophthalmopathy over 18 months of follow-up. Hyperthyroidism patients were aged 18 to 65 years and newly diagnosed, with disease duration of less than 2 months. Patients with uncontrolled infections, other autoimmune diseases, pregnancy or lactation were excluded. Clinical symptoms, serum thyroxine and TRAb, thyroid ultrasound, and orbital computed tomography formed the basis for the diagnoses. Ficoll-Paque density gradient centrifugation was used to isolate PBMCs from around 10 ml of fresh peripheral blood. Trizol reagent was used to extract total RNA, and RNA quality was then checked on an Agilent 2100 Bioanalyzer. TCR beta CDR3 regions were amplified from RNA transcripts. The TCR CDR3 was subjected to a first round of RT-PCR using the HTBI primer set and the Qiagen OneStep RT-PCR kit. Libraries were constructed in a second round of multiplex PCR, after which size selection and purification were carried out. The libraries were sequenced on an Illumina HiSeq2000 using paired-end 100 bp reads. On the study's bioinformatics: SOAPnuke was used to process the raw data, removing reads that contained adapters or uncalled bases, had a mean Phred below 15, or lacked an exact match to the constant primer or identifier. COPE v1.2.5 was used to merge the high-quality paired reads, and each unique nucleotide sequence was defined as a clonotype. Clonotypes were aligned to IMGT TRBV, TRBD and TRBJ reference segments using MiTCR v1.1. The analysis was restricted to V-J combinations with a frequency above 0.0001, which together covered 99.2% of the repertoires. The TCS score was defined as F50 (clonal expansion) divided by E x V (chaos), with BLOSUM62-based TCRdist calculated between CDR3 peptides within each V-J. Welch's t-statistics and random forest reduced 500 to 550 V-J features to 13, which were used in a naive Bayes classifier (R e1071). In TCRdb, the public reads were trimmed at Q25 with fastp and aligned with MiXCR, with productive beta chains retained. CDR3 protein duplicates are merged, each entry listing the most common genes and DNA. V and J calls and clone size were set by TCRdb, not the authors. The sample has approximately 370,000 distinct CDR3 sequences on record, 15% of them singletons. Together, the top ten hold around a third of the sample.

The germline V gene yields MNHEY for CDR1 and SVGEGT for CDR2. Relative to germline, V is 2 bases shorter and J is 4 bases shorter, with 15 bases between their ends. Including cysteine and phenylalanine, the CDR3 has 15 amino acids. Only the CDR3 part of the read is kept: 45 bases, read in frame from the first base. Overall study outcomes, separate from this receptor: A model built on a 13 V-J signature distinguished ophthalmopathy from stable hyperthyroidism, reaching 87.88% sensitivity and approximately 83% specificity in cross-validation and 80%/75% in testing. Sample size was not statistically predetermined, and investigators were not blinded to group allocation. Most expanded thyroid clonotypes (frequency above 0.001) were also found in blood, which suggests that blood repertoires may mirror thyroid immune responses. In validation, the model predicted progression to ophthalmopathy a median of roughly six months before onset, with about 70% sensitivity and about 72% specificity.

This receptor chain uses TRBV6-2 or TRBV6-3 and TRBJ2-7; D gene: possibly TRBD2, on 6 matching bases. The sequence was collected from a woman under 40 with Graves' hyperthyroidism. The sequencing input was blood. The CDR3 in this case is CASSYGRDETYEQYF. DNA sequence: TGTGCCAGCAGTTACGGGCGGGACGAGACGTACGAGCAGTACTTC.